Sequencing of this TCR beta chain was carried out in a study of blood T cell repertoires in COVID-19. CDR1 is SGHTA, CDR2 FQGNSA, per germline. From its first to its last residue, the CDR3 has 12 amino acids. As regards this clone: It is unclear where the CDR3 begins or ends on the DNA, so no DNA is shown, and the CDR3 is as TCRdb lists it.

Assay: immunoSEQ multiplex PCR; the TCRdb copy retains only in-frame clones and omits some. The sample comprises just over 300,000 clones, about nine tenths of which are singletons, and 9.5% rests with the top ten. The V call is TRBV7-2, the J call TRBJ2-6; the D call in the table, TRBD1, was not verified against the DNA. Sequenced input: PBMCs or T cells enriched from blood (not recorded which). The sequence was collected from a woman aged 40-49 years who had recovered from COVID-19. The CDR3 is CASSFGKGNMTF.